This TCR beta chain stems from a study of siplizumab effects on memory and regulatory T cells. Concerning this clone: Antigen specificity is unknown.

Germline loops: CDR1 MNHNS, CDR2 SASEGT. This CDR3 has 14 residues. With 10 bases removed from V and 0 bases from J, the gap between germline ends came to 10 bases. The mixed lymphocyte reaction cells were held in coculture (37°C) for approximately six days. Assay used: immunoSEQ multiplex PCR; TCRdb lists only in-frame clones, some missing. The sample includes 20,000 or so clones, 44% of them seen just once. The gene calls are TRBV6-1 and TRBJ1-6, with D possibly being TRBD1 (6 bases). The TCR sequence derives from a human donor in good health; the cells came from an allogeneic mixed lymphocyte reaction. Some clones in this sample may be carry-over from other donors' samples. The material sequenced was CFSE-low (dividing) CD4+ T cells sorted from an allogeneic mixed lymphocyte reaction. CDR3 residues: CATGQSSYNSPLHF. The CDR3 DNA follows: TGTGCCACTGGACAGAGCTCCTATAATTCACCCCTCCACTTT.